One sample yielded the 6 T cell receptor beta chains listed below, sequenced in a study of T cell repertoires in cytomegalovirus infection. TCRdb used MiXCR to reprocess the reads, holding one entry per CDR3 protein. The table shows 800,000 to 950,000 distinct CDR3 sequences, with about 30% occurring only once. The antigens these receptors bind are not known. The source was cultured CD8+ T cells from PBMCs, collected from culture after CMV antigen stimulation. The receptors shown here come from a human donor in good health (CMV status not recorded). Some clones in this sample may be carry-over from other donors' samples.

In this sample, this clonotype turned up many times. The chain couples TRBV7-9 to TRBJ1-6; 7 positions agree with TRBD1. The germline V gene encodes CDR1 SEHNR and CDR2 FQNEAQ (reference sequence). This CDR3 has 17 residues. Trimming took 5 bases from V and 9 from J; bases not matched to a gene: 16. The CDR3 loop reads CASSPRDRQGARSPLHF. The CDR3 DNA reads TGTGCCAGCAGCCCCCGGGATAGACAGGGCGCTCGTTCACCCCTCCACTTT. The variable domain in full, completed from reference TRBV7-9 and TRBJ1-6, reads DTGVSQNPRHKITKRGQNVTFRCDPISEHNRLYWYRQTLGQGPEFLTYFQNEAQLEKSRLLSDRFSAERPKGSFSTLEIQRTEQGDSAMYLCASSPRDRQGARSPLHFGNGTRLTVT.

The sample holds a few counts of this clonotype. V usage is TRBV6-6 and J usage is TRBJ2-3, with TRBD2 matching over 12 bases. The CDR3 has 15 amino acids. Germline CDR1 reads MNHNY; CDR2 reads SVGAGI (reference sequence). With V trimmed by 5 bases and J by 6 bases, 6 bases remained unmatched. CDR3: CASSDLAGGPDTQYF. For the CDR3, the DNA is TGTGCCAGCAGTGATCTAGCGGGGGGGCCCGATACGCAGTATTTT.

In this sample, this clonotype turned up a few times. The chain carries TRBV19 and TRBJ2-1, with D hard to call. Germline CDR1 LNHDA, CDR2 SQIVND (reference sequence). The CDR3 is 14 residues long. V lost 4 bases and J lost 6, with 13 bases in between. The CDR3 here is CASSTASTSNEQFF. DNA for the CDR3: TGTGCCAGTAGTACCGCTTCGACCAGCAATGAGCAGTTCTTC.

This clonotype was observed many times. The gene calls are TRBV7-4 and TRBJ2-7; D might be TRBD1 or TRBD2, each matching 5 bases. The CDR3 is 12 amino acids. Germline V gene lookup returns CDR1 SGHVT and CDR2 SQSDAQ. The germline V and J ends were trimmed by 5 bases and 9 bases, with 14 bases remaining between them. CDR3 nucleotide sequence: TGTGCCAGCAGCCAGGGTGCGGGTTGGCAGTACGTC. This encodes CASSQGAGWQYV.

This clonotype was observed a handful of times. The chain uses TRBV7-6 and TRBJ2-5, with D tentatively TRBD1 or TRBD2 (5 bases each). This CDR3 is 16 amino acids long. Germline V gene lookup returns CDR1 SGHVS and CDR2 FNYEAQ. V was pared by 5 bases and J by 4 bases, with 20 bases between. CDR3 protein: CASSHEEAGFIETQYF. As DNA, the CDR3 is TGTGCCAGCAGCCACGAGGAGGCAGGGTTTATAGAGACCCAGTACTTC.

This clonotype came up many times. V gene TRBV12-3 or TRBV12-4 combines with J gene TRBJ1-2, with D unclear. Between the trimmed V and J ends, which lost 1 base and 4 bases, there was a span of 7 bases. CDR3 length: 13 residues. CDR3 in DNA: TGTGCCAGCAGTTTAGGTACCAGCTATGGCTACACCTTC. Protein product: CASSLGTSYGYTF.